This note documents a single T cell receptor beta chain sequence. The antigen it recognizes is unknown. No much larger clonotype is one base removed from it; base qualities were not supplied. The sample comes from a study of blood T cell repertoires in COVID-19 (dated by TCRdb to the early 2020s). General notes on the study: The collaborator samples originated in the United States, Italy and Spain and spanned the acute and convalescent phases of COVID-19. A de-identified subject ID, COVID-19 status, age in years and sex were almost always included in the sample metadata. The samples were drawn from two sources: the first 160 participants of the ongoing ImmuneRACE study, and 1,000 to 1,500 subjects contributed by 6 global collaborators. Deeply sampled blood TCRbeta repertoires from subjects exposed to, actively infected with, or recovered from COVID-19 were included in the dataset. HLA class I and class II types, where available, came from metadata supplied by the sample provider rather than from assay-based typing. A freely available public database, intended as a resource for researchers studying the immune response to SARS-CoV-2, is where the repertoires were released. The material from the prospective study consisted of cDNA or gDNA derived from T cells, B-cell-depleted T cells, or PBMCs. The research as a whole found: The amount of clinical and demographic metadata varied by source and participant and was provided uncurated.

Participants in the prospective study were enrolled through a virtual design, were aged roughly 18 to 100 years, and lived in approximately 25 United States geographic areas. To assign participants to cohorts, the prospective study relied on clinical history that participants themselves reported in a screening survey and a study questionnaire. Mobile phlebotomists in the prospective study collected whole blood, serum and a nasopharyngeal or oropharyngeal swab from every participant. Participants in the prospective study had the option to provide additional blood draws and questionnaires over an approximately two-month period. Before DNA extraction, blood samples from the prospective study were shipped at room temperature or frozen. The immunoSEQ Assay, a bias-controlled multiplex PCR, was used to amplify TCRbeta CDR3 regions from genomic DNA. On the study's bioinformatics: The number of nucleated cells in each sample was estimated by amplification of reference gene primers within the assay. To quantify the absolute abundance of each unique TCRbeta CDR3 rearrangement, sequence reads were collapsed and filtered. For each sample, productive Simpson clonality was calculated as the square root of Simpson's diversity index across productive rearrangements. TCRdb holds this immuneACCESS table with in-frame rearrangements only. Some clones are missing; in checked studies, unresolved V genes explain under half, and the rest has no known cause. V and J calls and clone size are given by that table; D and trimming were obtained from the DNA. The table for this sample lists 130,000 or so clones; 84% of them were counted only once. The top ten clones comprise around 3.2% of the sample.

Counted from cysteine to phenylalanine, this CDR3 has 15 amino acids. Only the CDR3 part of the read is kept: 45 bases, read in frame from the first base. The junction shows trimming of 5 bases on V and 1 base on J, and the gene matches do not reach 5 bases of it. The germline V gene provides CDR1 SNHLY and CDR2 FYNNEI. The sequenced sample was PBMCs or T cells enriched from blood (not recorded which). The V gene is TRBV2 and the J gene is TRBJ2-7, and TRBD2 matches 10 of the central bases. The TCR was taken from a woman aged 50 to 65 with acute COVID-19. The DNA sequence follows: TGTGCCAGCAGTTCCGATAGCGGGAGGTCCTACGAGCAGTACTTC. Translated, this gives CASSSDSGRSYEQYF.